This T cell receptor (beta chain) derives from a study of T cell responses to AZD1222 COVID-19 vaccine. In the study overall: Whether given at about 4 or about 12 weeks, second doses were pooled.

A remark on this clone: Its antigen is undetermined.

Findings and caveats of the study: Researchers report vaccine-associated CD4 TCRs spanning spike, with dominance at 160-218 and 743-854. It was only after the peak T cell response that any repertoires were sampled. White British ancestry dominated among donors, who included more females, and clonal diversity was possibly underestimated.

The protocol was immunoSEQ multiplex PCR, while the TCRdb copy is restricted to in-frame clones and leaves out a portion. The table shows roughly 140,000 clones, with 90% to 95% occurring only once. In germline, CDR1 is SGDLS, CDR2 YYNGEE. The ends lost 3 bases at V and 2 bases at J; junction bases unmatched: 12. This CDR3 region has 17 residues. The sequencing used peripheral blood, collected on day 0 of AZD1222 vaccination. V and J are TRBV9 and TRBJ1-1, with 8 bases fitting TRBD1. The sequence was obtained from an adult in good health. The CDR3 reads CASSETYRTGGNTEAFF. CDR3 sequence (DNA): TGTGCCAGCAGCGAAACCTACCGAACAGGGGGTAACACTGAAGCTTTCTTT.